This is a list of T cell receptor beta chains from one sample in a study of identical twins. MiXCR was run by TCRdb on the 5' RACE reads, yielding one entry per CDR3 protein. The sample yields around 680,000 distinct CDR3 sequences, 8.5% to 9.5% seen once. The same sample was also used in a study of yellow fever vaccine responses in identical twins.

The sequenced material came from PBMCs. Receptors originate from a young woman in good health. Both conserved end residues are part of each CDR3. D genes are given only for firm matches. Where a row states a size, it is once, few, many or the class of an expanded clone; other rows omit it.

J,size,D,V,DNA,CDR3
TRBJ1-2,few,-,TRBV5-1,TGCGCCAGCAGCTTGTATACGCAGGGGAACTATGGCTACACCTTC,CASSLYTQGNYGYTF
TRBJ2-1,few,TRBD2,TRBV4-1,TGCGCCAGCAGCCCCTGGGGTAGCGGGGGCCACAATGAGCAGTTCTTC,CASSPWGSGGHNEQFF
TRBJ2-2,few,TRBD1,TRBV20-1,TGCAGTGCTAGAGATCTAGGACAGGGGACCGGGGAGCTGTTTTTT,CSARDLGQGTGELFF
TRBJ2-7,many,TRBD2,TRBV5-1,TGCGCCAGCAGACTCGGGACTAGCGGACCCTACGAGCAGTACTTC,CASRLGTSGPYEQYF
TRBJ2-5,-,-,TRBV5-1,TGCGCCAGCAGCTTACTCCTCGAAGAGACCCAGTACTTC,CASSLLLEETQYF
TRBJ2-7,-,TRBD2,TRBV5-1,TGCGCCAGCAGCTTGGAGCGGGGGGCCCGGGAGCAGTACTTC,CASSLERGAREQYF
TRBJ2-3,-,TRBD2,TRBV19,TGTGCCAGTAGTGAATACCCCACTAGCGGGACTAGCACAGATACGCAGTATTTT,CASSEYPTSGTSTDTQYF
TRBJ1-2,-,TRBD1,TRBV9,TGTGCCAGCAGCGCTCAGGGGGCGAGTGGCTACACCTTC,CASSAQGASGYTF
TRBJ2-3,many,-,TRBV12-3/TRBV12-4,TGTGCCAGCAGTCAGGCGGGCCCAGATACGCAGTATTTT,CASSQAGPDTQYF
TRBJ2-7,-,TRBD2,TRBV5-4,TGTGCCAGCAGCCCCGGGGGAGGGATTATTCACGAGCAGTACTTC,CASSPGGGIIHEQYF
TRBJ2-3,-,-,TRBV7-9,TGTGCCAGCAGCTTAGGCCAGGAGGTGGCAGATACGCAGTATTTT,CASSLGQEVADTQYF
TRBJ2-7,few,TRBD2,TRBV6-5,TGTGCCAGCAGTTACTCGAGCGGGAGTTCCGAGCAGTACTTC,CASSYSSGSSEQYF
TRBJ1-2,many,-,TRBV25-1,TGTGCCAGCAGTGGCCCAGGGGACGGAGCTAACTATGGCTACACCTTC,CASSGPGDGANYGYTF
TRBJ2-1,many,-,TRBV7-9,TGTGCCAGCAGCTTGGGGGACTCGAACGATGAGCAGTTCTTC,CASSLGDSNDEQFF
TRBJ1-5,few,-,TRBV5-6,TGTGCCAGCAGCTTGATTAATACCAGGGGCGATCAGCCCCAGCATTTT,CASSLINTRGDQPQHF
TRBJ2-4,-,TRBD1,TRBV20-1,TGCAGTGCTTCCGGGGACAGGCCCAAAAACATTCAGTACTTC,CSASGDRPKNIQYF
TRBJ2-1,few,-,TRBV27,TGTGCCAGCAGTTTATTACCGGGGCTAGCTACCTACAATGAGCAGTTCTTC,CASSLLPGLATYNEQFF
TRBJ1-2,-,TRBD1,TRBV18,TGTGCCAGCTCAGAGGACAGGGGCCGATATGGCTACACCTTC,CASSEDRGRYGYTF
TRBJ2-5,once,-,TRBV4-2,TGTGCCAGCAGCCAAGATGGAAAGATACAAGAGACCCAGTACTTC,CASSQDGKIQETQYF
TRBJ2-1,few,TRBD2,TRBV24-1,TGTGCCACCAGTGATCCCGGGACTAGCGGGAGAGACAATGAGCAGTTCTTC,CATSDPGTSGRDNEQFF
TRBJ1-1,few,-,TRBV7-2,TGTGCCAGCAGCTTAGCGCTGGAGGCATGGGGCAAGAACACTGAAGCTTTCTTT,CASSLALEAWGKNTEAFF
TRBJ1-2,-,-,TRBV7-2,TGTGCCAGCAGCCCTGGGGGTCTAAGGAACTATGGCTACACCTTC,CASSPGGLRNYGYTF
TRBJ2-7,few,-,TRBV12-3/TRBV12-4,TGTGCCAGCAGCCTTCGAGACAGGAACTACGAGCAGTACTTC,CASSLRDRNYEQYF
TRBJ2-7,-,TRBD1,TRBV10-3,TGTGCCATCAGTGAGTCGACAGGGGCTCCCCACGAGCAGTACTTC,CAISESTGAPHEQYF
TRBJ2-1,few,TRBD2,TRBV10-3,TGTGCCATCAGTGAGCCGATTTTAGCGGGGGGGGCCAATGAGCAGTTCTTC,CAISEPILAGGANEQFF
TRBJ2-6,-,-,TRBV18,TGTGCCAGCTCACCACTCAACCTACAGGGCGCCGGGGCCAACGTCCTGACTTTC,CASSPLNLQGAGANVLTF
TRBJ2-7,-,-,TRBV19,TGTGCCAGTATGGGTAACGAGCAGTACTTC,CASMGNEQYF
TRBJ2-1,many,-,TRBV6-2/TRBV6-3,TGTGCCAGCAGTAACAGGGAGCGTGAGCAGTTCTTC,CASSNREREQFF
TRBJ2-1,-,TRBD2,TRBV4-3,TGCGCCAGCAGCCATACGACTAGCGCAACCTACAATGAGCAGTTCTTC,CASSHTTSATYNEQFF
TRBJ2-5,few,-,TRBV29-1,TGCAGCGTTGGGGGGTTGTTGAGGGAGACCCAGTACTTC,CSVGGLLRETQYF
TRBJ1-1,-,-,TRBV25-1,TGTGCCAGCTCGGCCGGGGTTCTAACTGAAGCTTTCTTT,CASSAGVLTEAFF
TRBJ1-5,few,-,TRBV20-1,TGCAGTGCCGACGATCTAAATAGCGGTCAGCCCCAGCATTTT,CSADDLNSGQPQHF
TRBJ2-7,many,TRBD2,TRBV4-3,TGCGCCAGCAGCCAAGACCTAGCGGCGAGCTACGAGCAGTACTTC,CASSQDLAASYEQYF